This T cell receptor (beta chain) originates from a study of blood T cell repertoires in COVID-19. Whole-study context: Nucleic acid was either cDNA or gDNA, and it came from T cells, B-cell-depleted T cells, or PBMCs.

The germline CDR1 and CDR2 sequences are LNHDA and SQIVND (reference sequence). CDR3 length equals 13 residues. V lost 6 bases and J 6 bases, leaving 14 bases between the germline ends. Method: immunoSEQ multiplex PCR; TCRdb's copy keeps in-frame clones and lacks some. The sample carries 200,000 to 250,000 clones, 88% recorded once. The study assigned cohorts using participant-reported clinical history. Specimen: PBMCs or T cells enriched from blood (not recorded which). This chain links TRBV19 with TRBJ1-1, with D possibly TRBD1 on 6 matching bases. This sequence originates from a woman aged 25 to 45 who had been exposed to COVID-19. For the CDR3, the DNA is TGTGCCAGTAGCCATAAGGGGGACGCTGAAGCTTTCTTT. It encodes CASSHKGDAEAFF.